The 16 T cell receptor beta chains below were found in one sample sequenced in a study of tumor and adjacent non-tumor tissue in lung cancer. The library came from three nested PCR rounds adapted from ARM-PCR protocols. TCRdb processed the multiplex PCR reads anew with MiXCR; each CDR3 protein has one entry. Of roughly 200,000 distinct CDR3 sequences listed, 71% were seen once; the top ten hold under 30%. No cell sorting was done before RNA was extracted from the tissue. The sequenced sample was lung tumor tissue. These receptors originate from a man aged 55 to 69 with non-small cell lung cancer.

Comment on this clonotype: The junction departs from the called germline gene at one end, perhaps through a read error. V gene TRBV6-5 combines with J gene TRBJ1-2; no definite D call. This CDR3 is built from 14 residues. Germline lookup yields CDR1 MNHEY and CDR2 SVGAGI. The CDR3: CVSSLLADLKGYTF. CDR3 nucleotide sequence: TGTGTCAGCAGTCTCCTAGCCGATCTCAAGGGCTACACCTTC.

The CDR3 DNA sequence: TGCAGCGTTAGACAGGGGGCAGGGGAGACCCAGTACTTC. This gives the protein CSVRQGAGETQYF. The rearrangement joins TRBV29-1 to TRBJ2-5; 10 nucleotides line up with TRBD1. Germline assignment: CDR1 SQVTM and CDR2 ANQGSEA. This CDR3 is built from 13 residues. The V gene end was trimmed by 5 bases and the J gene end by 5 bases; junction bases not matched to a gene: 5.

This clonotype was seen ten or more times. In nucleotides, the CDR3 is TGCAGTGCTAGCGCCACCGGGACAGGAATACGTGAGACCCAGTACTTC. Translation gives CSASATGTGIRETQYF. The V and J genes are TRBV20-1 and TRBJ2-5; the match to TRBD1 covers 8 bases. Germline V lookup: CDR1 DFQATT, CDR2 SNEGSKA (reference sequence). This CDR3 has 16 amino acids. The ends lost 3 bases at V and 5 bases at J; junction bases unmatched: 14.

The V gene is TRBV15, the J gene TRBJ1-4; D possibly corresponds to TRBD1 (5 bases). There are 17 residues in the CDR3. Looked up from germline, CDR1 is LNHNV and CDR2 is YYDKDF (reference sequence). V lost 1 base to trimming and J lost 0 bases, with 12 bases between them. The CDR3 DNA is TGTGCCACCAGCAGAGCCGGGGCGGGGCCAACTAATGAAAAACTGTTTTTT. Translated, it gives CATSRAGAGPTNEKLFF. Filled out from reference TRBV15 and TRBJ1-4, the complete variable domain reads DAMVIQNPRYQVTQFGKPVTLSCSQTLNHNVMYWYQQKSSQAPKLLFHYYDKDFNNEADTPDNFQSRRPNTSFCFLDIRSPGLGDTAMYLCATSRAGAGPTNEKLFFGSGTQLSVL.

This clonotype showed up just once. A read error may account for a junction end that differs from germline. The V gene is TRBV10-2, the J gene TRBJ2-1; 10 bases fit TRBD2. CDR1 is WSHSY and CDR2 is SAAADI in the germline V gene. The CDR3 runs to 13 residues. The CDR3 sequence: CTSGGAGYNEQFF. The DNA of the CDR3 is TGCACCAGCGGGGGGGCCGGCTACAATGAGCAGTTCTTC.

On this clonotype: A read error may explain this, as a much larger clone is one base away. The chain couples TRBV20-1 to TRBJ1-2; 7 positions match TRBD1. Germline CDR1 and CDR2: DFQATT and SNEGSKA (reference sequence). The length of the CDR3 is 14 residues. This CDR3 is CSVRAGGGNYGYTF. DNA of the CDR3: TGCAGTGTTAGAGCAGGGGGAGGGAACTATGGCTACACCTTC.

A note on this clonotype: With a much larger clone just one base away, this may be a read error. The V gene is TRBV6-1, the J gene TRBJ1-5; D not resolved. The CDR3 extends over 15 amino acids. The germline CDR1 and CDR2 sequences are MNHNS and SASEGT. In nucleotides, the CDR3 is TGTGCCAGCAGTGAACCTGGGATTAGCAATCAGCCCCAGCAGTTT. Its translation is CASSEPGISNQPQQF.

This clonotype showed up just once. One end of the junction varies from germline; a read error may be responsible. The V call is TRBV12-3 or TRBV12-4, the J call TRBJ1-2; no firm D call. The CDR3 consists of 16 residues. In DNA form, the CDR3 reads TGTGCCAGCAGGTTATGTGCTCCCCAGCTAGGCTATGGCTACACATTC. The encoded protein is CASRLCAPQLGYGYTF.

As regards this clonotype: One base away lies a much larger clone, so this may be a sequencing read error. The CDR3: CASCLRGQGNTIYF. The CDR3 nucleotides read TGTGCCAGCTGTTTAAGGGGCCAGGGAAACACCATATATTTT. V usage is TRBV12-3 or TRBV12-4 and J usage is TRBJ1-3; the D gene is possibly TRBD1 (5 bases). The CDR3 totals 14 residues.

A remark on this clonotype: Germline and junction disagree at one end, which may indicate a read error. The chain combines TRBV20-1 with TRBJ2-7; a possible D gene is TRBD1 (5 bases). This CDR3 contains 15 residues. The germline V gene encodes CDR1 DFQATT and CDR2 SNEGSKA (reference sequence). CDR3 sequence reads: CSARDSIAGNYGQYF. The CDR3 DNA follows: TGCAGTGCTAGAGATAGTATCGCAGGGAACTACGGGCAGTACTTC.

This clonotype was seen at least ten times. The genes are TRBV6-1 and TRBJ2-1; no clear D. Trimming took off 6 bases at V and 0 bases at J, with 12 bases between the two ends. Germline V gene lookup returns CDR1 MNHNS and CDR2 SASEGT. The CDR3 extends over 15 amino acids. CDR3 DNA: TGTGCCAGCAGCGACGTACCAGGCTCCTACAATGAGCAGTTCTTC. This translates into CASSDVPGSYNEQFF.

The sample holds many counts of this clonotype. This chain uses TRBV20-1 with TRBJ2-7, with 8 bases lining up with TRBD2. The CDR3 runs to 12 residues. The germline gives CDR1 DFQATT, CDR2 SNEGSKA (reference sequence). V shed 3 bases and J 6 bases; nucleotides not matched to a gene: 4. CDR3 sequence: CSASRGGSEQYF. DNA for the CDR3: TGCAGTGCTAGCCGGGGGGGGAGCGAGCAGTACTTC.

In its sample, this clonotype was seen a few times. This chain connects TRBV4-3 to TRBJ2-3; D is ambiguous. From germline, CDR1 is LGHNA and CDR2 YSLEER. CDR3 length: 16 amino acids. Trimming took 1 base from V and 5 from J, leaving 16 bases between them. The CDR3: CASSQADGRLLDTQYF. The CDR3, as DNA: TGCGCCAGCAGCCAAGCAGACGGACGCCTCCTAGATACGCAGTATTTT.

This clonotype was counted a few times. This rearrangement joins TRBV5-1 to TRBJ1-3; possibly TRBD1 for D (6 bases). CDR1 and CDR2 from the germline V gene are SGHRS and YFSETQ. The CDR3 contains 14 residues. Trimming removed 4 bases from V and 4 bases from J, with 12 bases in between. The CDR3 sequence is CASSPQGYGNTIYF. The CDR3 coding sequence is TGCGCCAGCAGCCCACAGGGATACGGAAACACCATATATTTT.

About this clonotype itself: Given the absence of the conserved phenylalanine or tryptophan at the CDR3 end, a read error is likely. The V gene is TRBV11-1, the J gene TRBJ2-7; D not certain. The germline V and J ends were trimmed by 1 base and 2 bases, with 12 bases remaining between them. CDR1 SGHAT and CDR2 FQDESV come from the germline V gene (reference sequence). This CDR3 region has 15 residues. CDR3: CASSLGGLVAYEQYL. DNA of the CDR3: TGTGCCAGCAGCTTAGGTGGCCTCGTCGCCTACGAGCAGTACTTA.

J is TRBJ2-4 and V is TRBV20-1, with 7 nucleotides matching TRBD1. Trimming at V came to 1 base and at J to 8 bases, leaving 14 bases not matched to a gene. The CDR3 covers 16 residues. Looked up from germline, CDR1 is DFQATT and CDR2 is SNEGSKA (reference sequence). The CDR3 DNA reads as TGCAGTGCTAGAGCATCGATAGGACAGGACCACCACATTCAGTACTTC. Translation: CSARASIGQDHHIQYF.